This passage covers 29 T cell receptor beta chains from one sample sequenced in a study of OX40 agonist ivuxolimab in advanced cancers. Preparation of the library involved the immunoSEQ multiplex PCR assay. This is the immuneACCESS table as TCRdb keeps it, with only in-frame sequences that have V and J called. A part of the clones is gone; compared with another copy, unresolved V genes explain less than half, and the rest is unexplained. The table for this sample lists around 100,000 clones; 75% to 95% of them were counted only once. In total, the top ten clones hold around 2.6% of the sample. Sample: CD4+ or CD8+ T cells sorted from blood, taken in a trial of the OX40 agonist ivuxolimab. Receptors originate from an adult with an advanced solid tumor such as melanoma, head and neck, liver or kidney cancer.

J is TRBJ2-7 and V is TRBV6-5; D assignment may be TRBD1 or TRBD2 (5 bases each). Germline CDR1 is MNHEY and CDR2 is SVGAGI. With 0 bases removed from V and 0 bases from J, the gap between germline ends came to 12 bases. The CDR3 length is 16 residues. The chain's CDR3 is CASSYSIRGPSYEQYF. The CDR3 nucleotides are TGTGCCAGCAGTTACTCGATACGGGGCCCCTCCTACGAGCAGTACTTC.

The J gene is TRBJ2-4, the V gene TRBV30; D not resolved. Germline CDR1 GTSNPN, CDR2 SVGIG (reference sequence). The CDR3 is 13 amino acids. V lost 5 bases and J lost 8, with 16 bases in between. DNA for the CDR3: TGTGCCTGGGGTCGTGGAGCCCCCGACATTCAGTACTTC. It is translated as CAWGRGAPDIQYF.

V is TRBV5-1 and J is TRBJ1-6; D not resolved. This CDR3 has 15 residues. The V gene lost 4 bases and the J gene lost 3 bases, with 11 bases spanning the gap. Germline values: CDR1 SGHRS, CDR2 YFSETQ. CDR3 in DNA: TGCGCCAGCAGCGAATACGGGATCTATAATTCACCCCTCCACTTT. Its protein product is CASSEYGIYNSPLHF.

The chain is built from TRBV10-3 and TRBJ2-2; 14 nucleotides line up with TRBD2. This CDR3 is 20 amino acids long. V gave up 5 bases and J gave up 4 bases; unmatched junction bases: 15. The germline CDR1 and CDR2 sequences are ENHRY and SYGVKD. The CDR3 loop is CAISPRGTSGSPTGTGELFF. The CDR3, as DNA: TGTGCCATCAGTCCTAGGGGGACTAGCGGGAGCCCAACGGGCACCGGGGAGCTGTTTTTT.

The chain uses TRBV21-1 and TRBJ1-2. TRBV21-1 corresponds to a pseudogene. The CDR3 is 15 amino acids. The CDR3 loop is CASSNLPGGHWGYTF. In nucleotides, the CDR3 is TGTGCCAGCAGCAACCTCCCCGGGGGCCACTGGGGCTACACCTTC.

As concerns this clone: At one end, the junction sequence differs from germline, possibly due to a read error. The rearrangement uses TRBV10-3 and TRBJ2-1; D not certain. CDR3 length: 11 residues. The germline gives CDR1 ENHRY, CDR2 SYGVKD. The CDR3 DNA reads TGTGCCATCAGCAACCCCAATGAACAGTTCTTC. This translates into CAISNPNEQFF.

This chain uses TRBV10-2 with TRBJ2-2; D is perhaps TRBD1 or TRBD2 (5 bases each). V gave up 8 bases and J gave up 2 bases, with 15 bases separating them. The CDR3 contains 15 residues. The germline CDR1 and CDR2 sequences are WSHSY and SAAADI. CDR3 DNA: TGCGCCAGCCGGACCTGGGACGGAAACACCGGGGAGCTGTTTTTT. This encodes CASRTWDGNTGELFF.

The V gene is TRBV27, the J gene TRBJ1-6; a weak D match, TRBD1 (5 bases). V dropped 4 bases and J dropped 10 bases, with 11 bases sitting between them. Germline V lookup: CDR1 MNHEY, CDR2 SMNVEV (reference sequence). The CDR3 covers 13 residues. As DNA, the CDR3 is TGTGCCAGCAGTTATGGGGGAAGATCACCCCTCCACTTT. This codes for CASSYGGRSPLHF.

The V and J genes are TRBV30 and TRBJ2-7; the D gene could be TRBD1 or TRBD2 (5 bases each). The CDR3 covers 12 residues. CDR1 is GTSNPN, CDR2 SVGIG, per germline (reference sequence). The V gene lost 1 base and the J gene lost 6 bases, with 10 bases spanning the gap. CDR3 sequence: CAWSGGGGEQYF. CDR3 sequence (DNA): TGTGCCTGGAGTGGGGGTGGGGGCGAGCAGTACTTC.

The J gene is TRBJ2-5, the V gene TRBV5-6; either TRBD1 or TRBD2 may fit D (5 bases each). Germline V gene lookup returns CDR1 SGHDT and CDR2 YYEEEE. This CDR3 has 19 residues. Trimming took 4 bases from V and 4 from J, leaving 29 bases between them. CDR3 region: CASSPNRGPATYLRETQYF. The CDR3, as DNA: TGTGCCAGCAGCCCAAATCGGGGACCAGCCACCTATTTGAGAGAGACCCAGTACTTC.

V gene TRBV6-1 combines with J gene TRBJ1-5, with TRBD1 matching 12 bases. The CDR3 runs 16 residues. CDR1 is MNHNS and CDR2 is SASEGT in the germline V gene. The V and J ends lost 3 bases and 7 bases, in that order; junction bases with no gene match: 7. The CDR3 reads CASSESGTGGQQPQHF. The CDR3 bases are TGTGCCAGCAGTGAGAGCGGGACAGGGGGCCAACAGCCCCAGCATTTT.

V and J are TRBV5-1 and TRBJ1-1; D is unclear. The CDR3 runs 15 residues. Germline CDR1 reads SGHRS; CDR2 reads YFSETQ. The V end lost 4 bases, the J end lost 1 base, and 14 bases lay between the germline ends. The CDR3 DNA reads as TGCGCCAGCAGCGGCCGTGTGGGGTCGAACACTGAAGCTTTCTTT. Translated: CASSGRVGSNTEAFF. Combining the CDR3 with reference TRBV5-1 and TRBJ1-1 gives the whole variable domain KAGVTQTPRYLIKTRGQQVTLSCSPISGHRSVSWYQQTPGQGLQFLFEYFSETQRNKGNFPGRFSGRQFSNSRSEMNVSTLELGDSALYLCASSGRVGSNTEAFFGQGTRLTVV.

V gene TRBV6-5 combines with J gene TRBJ1-4; the D gene is possibly TRBD1 (6 bases). Germline-derived CDR1 and CDR2 are MNHEY and SVGAGI. The CDR3 loop spans 14 amino acids. V gave up 8 bases and J gave up 7 bases, with 17 bases separating them. This CDR3 reads CASGEWGGFEKLFF. DNA of the CDR3: TGTGCCAGCGGGGAATGGGGGGGCTTTGAAAAACTGTTTTTT.

This chain joins TRBV5-4 and TRBJ2-7; D may be TRBD1 (6 bases). This CDR3 region has 14 residues. Trimming stripped 3 bases from V and 2 bases from J, with 12 bases between. Germline CDR1 is SGHNT and CDR2 is YYREEE (reference sequence). In DNA form, the CDR3 reads TGTGCCAGCAGCTCCCGGGACAAAGCCTACGAGCAGTACTTC. The encoded protein is CASSSRDKAYEQYF.

Worth noting for this clone: Other DNA sequences in this sample translate to the same CDR3. The chain links TRBV19 to TRBJ1-5, with unresolved D. Looked up from germline, CDR1 is LNHDA and CDR2 is SQIVND (reference sequence). V lost 3 bases and J 4 bases, leaving 7 bases between the germline ends. The CDR3 spans 13 residues. CDR3 residues: CASSILENQPQHF. CDR3 nucleotide sequence: TGTGCCAGTAGTATCCTTGAAAATCAGCCCCAGCATTTT.

The chain couples TRBV28 to TRBJ2-3; 9 bases match TRBD1. Germline-derived CDR1 and CDR2 are MDHEN and SYDVKM. This CDR3 is 14 amino acids long. With V trimmed by 6 bases and J by 6 bases, 7 bases remained unmatched. The DNA for the CDR3 is TGTGCCAGCAGGTCGCCGGGACAGGGTGATACGCAGTATTTT. Residues: CASRSPGQGDTQYF.

In its sample, this clone was seen once. V and J are TRBV2 and TRBJ2-7; the match to TRBD2 covers 11 bases. CDR3 length equals 14 residues. Trimming removed 7 bases from V and 7 bases from J; junction bases left unmatched: 9. The germline V gene has CDR1 SNHLY and CDR2 FYNNEI. In nucleotides, the CDR3 is TGTGCCAGCATGCGACTAGCGGGAAGGGGGGAGCAGTACTTC. Translating gives CASMRLAGRGEQYF.

The chain carries TRBV28 and TRBJ2-6; no firm D call. The germline V and J ends were trimmed by 4 bases and 2 bases, with 9 bases remaining between them. Germline V CDR1 and CDR2: MDHEN, SYDVKM. The CDR3 extends over 15 amino acids. The CDR3 here is CASSSGVTGANVLTF. The CDR3 DNA sequence: TGTGCCAGCAGTTCTGGGGTGACTGGGGCCAACGTCCTGACTTTC.

The chain combines TRBV5-1 with TRBJ2-1; 8 bases are a match to TRBD1. From germline, CDR1 is SGHRS and CDR2 YFSETQ. This CDR3 is built from 15 residues. Trimming at V came to 2 bases and at J to 5 bases, leaving 6 bases not matched to a gene. The CDR3 loop reads CASSFFGQGDNEQFF. The CDR3 DNA reads TGCGCCAGCAGCTTCTTCGGACAGGGAGACAATGAGCAGTTCTTC.

This chain connects TRBV6-5 to TRBJ1-5; D remains unclear. The germline gives CDR1 MNHEY, CDR2 SVGAGI. V gave up 2 bases and J gave up 6 bases, with 8 bases separating them. The CDR3 extends over 13 amino acids. The CDR3 here is CASSYDKSQPQHF. The CDR3 nucleotides read TGTGCCAGCAGTTACGACAAGAGTCAGCCCCAGCATTTT.

CDR3 region: CAWRPTRTVQYGNTIYF. As DNA, the CDR3 is TGTGCCTGGAGGCCTACCCGGACTGTTCAATATGGAAACACCATATATTTT. The chain carries TRBV30 and TRBJ1-3; D unresolved. The V and J ends lost 3 bases and 3 bases respectively, with 21 bases between them. CDR1 and CDR2 from the germline V gene are GTSNPN and SVGIG (reference sequence). The length of the CDR3 is 17 residues.

Comments on this clone: Other DNA sequences within the sample encode an identical CDR3. The CDR3: CASSVGSSTDTQYF. The CDR3, as DNA: TGTGCCAGCAGCGTAGGCTCTAGCACAGATACGCAGTATTTT. The rearrangement joins TRBV9 to TRBJ2-3; no firm D call. CDR1 SGDLS and CDR2 YYNGEE come from the germline V gene. V was shortened by 0 bases and J by 0 bases, with 5 bases between the two germline ends. This CDR3 is built from 14 residues.

The chain links TRBV5-4 to TRBJ1-4; TRBD1 is a possible D gene (5 bases). The germline gives CDR1 SGHNT, CDR2 YYREEE (reference sequence). V was trimmed by 3 bases and J by 5 bases, leaving 14 bases between them. The CDR3 has 15 amino acids. CDR3 amino acids: CASSSARGENEKLFF. The DNA for the CDR3 is TGTGCCAGCAGCTCGGCTAGGGGTGAAAATGAAAAACTGTTTTTT.

This clone turned up a few times. The chain combines TRBV30 with TRBJ1-1; possibly TRBD1 for D (5 bases). This CDR3 is 15 amino acids long. Trimming removed 4 bases from V and 1 base from J, with 16 bases in between. Germline assignment: CDR1 GTSNPN and CDR2 SVGIG (reference sequence). CDR3: CAWIRAGRANTEAFF. The CDR3, as DNA: TGTGCCTGGATCCGTGCGGGCAGGGCGAACACTGAAGCTTTCTTT.

Only a few counts were recorded for this clone. The V call is TRBV2, the J call TRBJ1-2; 8 bases are a match to TRBD1. This CDR3 contains 13 residues. Germline loops: CDR1 SNHLY, CDR2 FYNNEI. The V segment lost 6 bases and the J segment 8 bases; nucleotides outside the gene matches: 8. CDR3 protein: CASSADRVLGYTF. Here the CDR3 DNA reads TGTGCCAGCAGCGCGGACAGGGTGTTGGGCTACACCTTC. Using reference TRBV2 and TRBJ1-2 for the parts outside the CDR3, the full variable domain is EPEVTQTPSHQVTQMGQEVILRCVPISNHLYFYWYRQILGQKVEFLVSFYNNEISEKSEIFDDQFSVERPDGSNFTLKIRSTKLEDSAMYFCASSADRVLGYTFGSGTRLTVV.

This clone was recorded only once. This chain links TRBV5-1 with TRBJ2-2; 8 positions agree with TRBD2. Germline lookup yields CDR1 SGHRS and CDR2 YFSETQ. Losses at the gene ends were 3 bases for V and 5 bases for J; bases not matched to a gene: 9. The CDR3 runs to 16 residues. The CDR3 bases are TGCGCCAGCAGCTCGATCGGCGGGGGGAGAACCGGGGAGCTGTTTTTT. This encodes CASSSIGGGRTGELFF.

This clone occurred a few times. V is TRBV30 and J is TRBJ1-1; D is ambiguous. Germline loops: CDR1 GTSNPN, CDR2 SVGIG (reference sequence). The V end lost 3 bases, the J end lost 3 bases, and 8 bases lay between the germline ends. CDR3 length: 12 amino acids. In nucleotides, the CDR3 is TGTGCCTGGAGGTTTGGGGACACTGAAGCTTTCTTT. Encoded protein: CAWRFGDTEAFF.

This clone is a singleton in its sample. The CDR3 DNA reads as TGTGCCAGCAGTGAAATGATAGGCGGGCGTAGGACCCAGTACTTC. The encoded protein is CASSEMIGGRRTQYF. The chain couples TRBV6-1 to TRBJ2-5; D may be TRBD2 (5 bases). The germline CDR1 and CDR2 sequences are MNHNS and SASEGT. The CDR3 is 15 amino acids. The V end lost 2 bases, the J end lost 7 bases, and 17 bases lay between the germline ends.

This sequence joins TRBV2 and TRBJ2-2; D may be TRBD1 (5 bases). The CDR3 totals 15 residues. The germline V and J ends were trimmed by 3 bases and 4 bases, with 12 bases remaining between them. The germline V gene encodes CDR1 SNHLY and CDR2 FYNNEI. CDR3 in amino acids: CASSEMWGVTGELFF. DNA for the CDR3: TGTGCCAGCAGTGAGATGTGGGGCGTCACCGGGGAGCTGTTTTTT.